This T cell receptor beta chain was observed in a study of OX40 agonist ivuxolimab in advanced cancers. Data came from immunoSEQ multiplex PCR; TCRdb stores just in-frame clones and leaves some out. This table holds about 94,000 clones, roughly 94% found once. V was pared by 2 bases and J by 3 bases, with 15 bases of the junction left unmatched. This CDR3 region has 20 residues. The germline CDR1 and CDR2 sequences are LGHNA and YSLEER. The chain has TRBV4-3 and TRBJ2-4; 11 nucleotides agree with TRBD2. This receptor was taken from an adult with an advanced solid tumor such as melanoma, head and neck, liver or kidney cancer. Source: CD4+ or CD8+ T cells sorted from blood, taken in a trial of the OX40 agonist ivuxolimab. CDR3 bases: TGCGCCAGCAGCCAACATTTAGCGGGAGGGCCCCCAGTAAGCAAAAACATTCAGTACTTC. This gives the protein CASSQHLAGGPPVSKNIQYF.